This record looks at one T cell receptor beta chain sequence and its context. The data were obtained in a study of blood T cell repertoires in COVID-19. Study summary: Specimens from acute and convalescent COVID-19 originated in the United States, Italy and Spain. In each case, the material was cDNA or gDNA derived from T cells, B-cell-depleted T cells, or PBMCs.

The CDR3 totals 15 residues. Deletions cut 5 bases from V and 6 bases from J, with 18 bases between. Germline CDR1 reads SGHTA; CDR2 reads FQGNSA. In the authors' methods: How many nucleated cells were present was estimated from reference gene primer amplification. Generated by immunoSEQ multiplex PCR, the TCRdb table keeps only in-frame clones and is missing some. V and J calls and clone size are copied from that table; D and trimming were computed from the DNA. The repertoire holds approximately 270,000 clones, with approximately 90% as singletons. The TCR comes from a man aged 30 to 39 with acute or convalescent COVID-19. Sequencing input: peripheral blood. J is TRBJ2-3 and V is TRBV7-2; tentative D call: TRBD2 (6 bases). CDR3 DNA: TGTGCCAGCAGCCTGGTGGGAGCGGGCATTGATACGCAGTATTTT. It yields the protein CASSLVGAGIDTQYF.